Listed here is a single T cell receptor (beta chain). The antigen is undetermined. This CDR3 is 16 amino acids long. Germline V gives CDR1 LNHDA, CDR2 SQIVND (reference sequence). V trimming: 1 base; J trimming: 0 bases; junction bases outside the gene matches: 5. These data belong to a study of beta chain features in type 1 diabetes. Across the whole study: There were some 100,000,000 sorted cells examined across all samples.

General study findings and limits: Individuals with type 1 diabetes displayed fewer insertions and more deletions at VDJ junctions. TCRB CDR3s were moderately but significantly shorter in Type 1 diabetes patients in all four CD4+ subsets. Comparison showed that naive, central memory and Treg TCRB repertoires appeared more similar among patients than among healthy donors.

Reverse transcription of all isolated RNA meant that expressed TCRB transcripts were sequenced. The repertoire was sequenced with immunoSEQ multiplex PCR; TCRdb's copy has only in-frame clones and lacks some. The table has 680,000 or so clones, 15% to 18% seen once; the top ten hold approximately 0.099%. The receptor's source is a man aged 18 to 30 in good health. Sequencing was performed on naive CD4+ T cells from blood. V gene TRBV19 combines with J gene TRBJ2-7, with 8 nucleotides matching TRBD1. The chain's CDR3 is CASSIGTGWSSYEQYF. CDR3 in DNA: TGTGCCAGTAGTATAGGGACAGGGTGGAGCTCCTACGAGCAGTACTTC.